The next 17 T cell receptor beta chains were all read from a single sample in a study of blood T cells in healthy people across ages. Primed by a sample-barcoded 5' primer and a J-beta primer mix, a second PCR proceeded for about 7 to 11 cycles. Via MiXCR, TCRdb re-called the 5' RACE reads, giving one row per CDR3 protein. In the table there are more than 1,400,000 distinct CDR3 sequences, 35% to 45% of which are singletons. Input material: blood. The receptors derive from a woman aged 18-29 years in good health.

V usage is TRBV2 and J usage is TRBJ1-4; D may be TRBD1 (5 bases). With 5 bases removed from V and 3 bases from J, the gap between germline ends came to 10 bases. Germline values: CDR1 SNHLY, CDR2 FYNNEI. This CDR3 contains 14 residues. CDR3: CASSQTASNEKLFF. The CDR3, as DNA: TGTGCCAGCAGTCAGACAGCCTCTAATGAAAAACTGTTTTTT.

The genes are TRBV6-6 and TRBJ2-3, with D possibly matching TRBD2 (6 bases). The CDR3 spans 16 residues. Per the germline V gene, CDR1 is MNHNY and CDR2 is SVGAGI (reference sequence). V lost 2 bases and J 5 bases, leaving 17 bases between the germline ends. The CDR3 here is CASSYGRLASGDTQYF. In nucleotides, the CDR3 is TGTGCCAGCAGTTACGGGCGGCTAGCGTCGGGAGATACGCAGTATTTT.

The chain uses TRBV5-1 and TRBJ2-4; TRBD2 matches at 7 bases. This CDR3 is 15 amino acids long. Germline-derived CDR1 and CDR2 are SGHRS and YFSETQ. V trimming: 5 bases; J trimming: 0 bases; junction bases outside the gene matches: 5. The CDR3 region has the DNA TGCGCCAGCAGGGACGGGGGGAAAGCCAAAAACATTCAGTACTTC. Translation: CASRDGGKAKNIQYF.

With regard to this clonotype: One end of the junction does not line up with germline, which may come from a read error. The gene calls are TRBV6-1 and TRBJ2-5; D unclear. Per the germline V gene, CDR1 is MNHNS and CDR2 is SASEGT. CDR3 length equals 13 residues. DNA for the CDR3: TGTGCCAACAGTGAAGCCCTCGGAGAGACCCAGTACTTC. As protein: CANSEALGETQYF.

This sequence joins TRBV28 and TRBJ2-5, with D possibly being TRBD1 or TRBD2 (5 bases each). Germline CDR1 is MDHEN and CDR2 is SYDVKM. V lost 6 bases to trimming and J lost 5 bases, with 13 bases between them. This CDR3 contains 13 residues. CDR3 nucleotide sequence: TGTGCCAGCAGCCGAGGGGTTTTGGAGACCCAGTACTTC. This codes for CASSRGVLETQYF. Drawing the rest from reference TRBV28 and TRBJ2-5, the complete variable domain is DVKVTQSSRYLVKRTGEKVFLECVQDMDHENMFWYRQDPGLGLRLIYFSYDVKMKEKGDIPEGYSVSREKKERFSLILESASTNQTSMYLCASSRGVLETQYFGPGTRLLVL.

The V call is TRBV6-1, the J call TRBJ1-1; no clear D gene. Germline CDR1 is MNHNS and CDR2 is SASEGT. The CDR3 contains 16 residues. V lost 6 bases and J lost 4, with 21 bases in between. The chain's CDR3 is CASRGTLTVGSTEAFF. In DNA form, the CDR3 reads TGTGCCAGCAGGGGAACCTTGACGGTGGGGTCCACTGAAGCTTTCTTT.

This chain joins TRBV5-1 and TRBJ2-3; D is unclear. The ends were cut back, 4 bases at V and 1 base at J, with 10 bases in the middle. The CDR3 loop spans 14 amino acids. Germline CDR1 is SGHRS and CDR2 is YFSETQ. In DNA form, the CDR3 reads TGCGCCAGCAGCCAGCAGAGTGGCACAGATACGCAGTATTTT. It encodes CASSQQSGTDTQYF. Using reference TRBV5-1 and TRBJ2-3 for the parts outside the CDR3, the full variable domain is KAGVTQTPRYLIKTRGQQVTLSCSPISGHRSVSWYQQTPGQGLQFLFEYFSETQRNKGNFPGRFSGRQFSNSRSEMNVSTLELGDSALYLCASSQQSGTDTQYFGPGTRLTVL.

CDR3 DNA sequence: TGTGCCAGCGGGATTGGGATCGACCCTCCCTACAATGAGCAGTTCTTC. Protein product: CASGIGIDPPYNEQFF. The chain uses TRBV6-5 and TRBJ2-1, with D uncertain. The CDR3 sequence is 16 residues long. Per the germline V gene, CDR1 is MNHEY and CDR2 is SVGAGI. Deletions cut 8 bases from V and 2 bases from J, with 19 bases between.

The rearrangement uses TRBV5-4 and TRBJ2-1; 13 nucleotides match TRBD2. After removal of 4 bases from V and 8 bases from J, the junction contained 9 bases not matched to a gene. This CDR3 is 16 amino acids long. Looked up from germline, CDR1 is SGHNT and CDR2 is YYREEE (reference sequence). This CDR3 reads CASSLWTSGSGDEQFF. In nucleotides, the CDR3 is TGTGCCAGCAGCCTCTGGACTAGCGGGAGTGGAGATGAGCAGTTCTTC.

The rearrangement links TRBV27 to TRBJ2-7; no clear D gene. Germline V gives CDR1 MNHEY, CDR2 SMNVEV (reference sequence). The V gene lost 6 bases and the J gene lost 1 base, with 10 bases spanning the gap. The CDR3 loop spans 13 amino acids. The CDR3 DNA reads as TGTGCCAGCAGGGAGCAGGCGTCCTACGAGCAGTACTTC. This sequence encodes CASREQASYEQYF.

The rearrangement links TRBV2 to TRBJ1-4, with TRBD1 matching 8 bases. The CDR3 totals 14 residues. Germline V CDR1 and CDR2: SNHLY, FYNNEI. Trimming removed 1 base from V and 6 bases from J; junction bases left unmatched: 1. The CDR3 bases are TGTGCCAGCAGTGAAGGGACAGGGTATGAAAAACTGTTTTTT. Amino acids: CASSEGTGYEKLFF.

In this sample, this clonotype turned up a few times. The chain is built from TRBV27 and TRBJ2-5; TRBD2 aligns across 11 bases. From germline, CDR1 is MNHEY and CDR2 SMNVEV (reference sequence). The CDR3 extends over 16 amino acids. V lost 6 bases, J lost 3 bases, and 9 bases stayed unmatched. The CDR3 sequence is CASRKFPGLAEETQYF. CDR3 in DNA: TGTGCCAGCAGAAAATTTCCGGGACTAGCGGAAGAGACCCAGTACTTC.

This clonotype was seen only a few times. V usage is TRBV15 and J usage is TRBJ2-7; D remains ambiguous. Germline CDR1 LNHNV, CDR2 YYDKDF (reference sequence). V lost 2 bases and J lost 1, with 6 bases in between. The CDR3 is 13 amino acids. CDR3 DNA sequence: TGTGCCACCAGCAGACAAGGGTCCTACGAGCAGTACTTC. Its translation is CATSRQGSYEQYF.

V and J are TRBV20-1 and TRBJ1-2; 8 nucleotides align to TRBD1. V lost 7 bases and J lost 8; bases outside the gene matches: 6. The V gene's germline CDR1 is DFQATT and CDR2 SNEGSKA (reference sequence). The CDR3 has 11 amino acids. DNA of the CDR3: TGCAGTGGCCTGACAGGGGAGGGCTACACCTTC. It yields the protein CSGLTGEGYTF.

This sequence joins TRBV12-3 or TRBV12-4 and TRBJ2-7; D is uncertain. V lost 2 bases and J lost 3, with 8 bases in between. The CDR3 totals 13 residues. CDR3 in amino acids: CASSLRLGYEQYF. The DNA for the CDR3 is TGTGCCAGCAGTTTACGCCTAGGCTACGAGCAGTACTTC.

The CDR3 nucleotides read TGTGCCAGCAGCCAACCTGCGGGGGGGAGCGATTATCGGTTCTTC. Translating gives CASSQPAGGSDYRFF. V gene TRBV14 combines with J gene TRBJ2-1; TRBD2 matches 9 bases. After removal of 2 bases from V and 15 bases from J, the junction contained 14 bases not matched to a gene. The CDR3 contains 15 residues. CDR1 is SGHDN and CDR2 is FVKESK in the germline V gene.

V usage is TRBV5-1 and J usage is TRBJ2-4; TRBD2 matches at 7 bases. V shed 0 bases, J shed 13 bases, and the junction held 19 bases outside the gene matches. Germline CDR1 SGHRS, CDR2 YFSETQ. CDR3 length equals 17 residues. This CDR3 reads CASSLGIRASGYNEQYF. For the CDR3, the DNA is TGCGCCAGCAGCTTGGGTATTAGGGCTAGCGGCTACAATGAGCAGTACTTC.